Included here is one T cell receptor (beta chain) sequence, with context. Antigen unknown. Compared with germline, one end of the junction differs, possibly owing to a read error. This entry is derived from a study of blood T cells in healthy people across ages. The study, taken as a whole, reports: Unsorted PBMCs blocked a conclusive comparison of naive and antigen-experienced cells.

The authors ran a second PCR of about 6 to 11 cycles using a sample-barcoded 5' primer and a J-beta primer mix. MiXCR, applied by TCRdb to the 5' RACE reads, yields one record per CDR3 protein. The profile shows about 800,000 distinct CDR3 sequences, around 25% of them singletons. Germline lookup yields CDR1 SGHTA and CDR2 FQGNSA. The length of the CDR3 is 15 residues. Drawing of peripheral blood yielded about 10 milliliters from each donor. These data also featured in a second study, about T cells of mothers and their children. As that study records: The sample comes from eight to ten healthy Caucasian donors: mothers and children. The study obtained over 8.5 million TCR beta CDR3 reads per mother and a few million per child.

The chain combines TRBV7-2 with TRBJ1-4; D is undetermined. This TCR was recovered from a boy between 10 and 17 years old in good health. The material sequenced was blood. The CDR3 DNA reads TGTGTCAGCAGCTCCTTAGTGGCAACTAATGAAAAACTGTTTTTT. Translation: CVSSSLVATNEKLFF.